This T cell receptor beta chain derives from a study of cytomegalovirus exposure and HLA in healthy donors. Study as a whole: The same platform as the roughly 670 first-cohort repertoires was used for the 130 or so validation repertoires, a later analysis reported. Regarding the study as a whole: Rare sequences made up most TCRs, while some public TCRs were found in many donors. The study flagged some 180 TCR beta chains as cytomegalovirus-associated.

As concerns this clone: Its cognate antigen is unknown.

Measured with immunoSEQ multiplex PCR; TCRdb has only the in-frame clones, and not every one. The table shows 200,000 or so clones, with about 80% occurring only once. The CDR3 is made up of 15 amino acids. Germline V CDR1 and CDR2: LGHNA, YNFKEQ. The J segment lost 0 bases and the V segment lost 0 bases, leaving 1 base of the junction unmatched. Sequenced material: PBMCs. This clonotype was obtained from a young man in good health and CMV-seropositive. The genes are TRBV4-2 and TRBJ2-5; TRBD1 agrees at 7 bases. CDR3: CASSQEGQYQETQYF. Written as DNA, the CDR3 is TGTGCCAGCAGCCAAGAGGGACAGTACCAAGAGACCCAGTACTTC.